A single sample is the source of the 20 T cell receptor beta chains below, sequenced in a study of blood T cell repertoires in COVID-19. The protocol was immunoSEQ multiplex PCR, while the TCRdb copy is restricted to in-frame clones and leaves out a portion. The sample carries 130,000 or so clones, 84% recorded once. The material sequenced was peripheral blood. These receptors all stem from a man in his sixties with acute or convalescent COVID-19.

The gene calls are TRBV27 and TRBJ1-1; no firm D call. Germline V gene data show CDR1 as MNHEY and CDR2 as SMNVEV (reference sequence). CDR3 length: 15 amino acids. Trimming shortened V by 4 bases and J by 3 bases, and 15 bases separated the two germline ends. The CDR3 is CASSSRGVAYTEAFF. The CDR3 nucleotides read TGTGCCAGCAGTTCCCGAGGTGTGGCCTACACTGAAGCTTTCTTT.

The chain uses TRBV19 and TRBJ2-3, with D unresolved. The CDR3 contains 14 residues. V was cut by 7 bases and J by 2 bases, with 13 bases left in between. Germline V CDR1 and CDR2: LNHDA, SQIVND (reference sequence). The CDR3 reads CASTQIHTTDTQYF. The CDR3 nucleotides are TGTGCCAGTACCCAGATCCATACCACAGATACGCAGTATTTT.

The chain carries TRBV5-6 and TRBJ2-5; D is perhaps TRBD1 (6 bases). The V and J ends lost 6 bases and 5 bases respectively, with 11 bases between them. From germline, CDR1 is SGHDT and CDR2 YYEEEE. The CDR3 loop spans 12 amino acids. The CDR3 DNA sequence: TGTGCCAGCACCAGACAGGCCGAGACCCAGTACTTC. This sequence encodes CASTRQAETQYF.

The V call is TRBV18, the J call TRBJ2-6; 7 nucleotides align to TRBD1. The V gene end was trimmed by 2 bases and the J gene end by 0 bases; junction bases not matched to a gene: 7. Looked up from germline, CDR1 is KGHSH and CDR2 is LQKENI. This CDR3 region has 18 residues. CDR3 residues: CASSPSGTVVSGANVLTF. The DNA for the CDR3 is TGTGCCAGCTCACCATCCGGGACAGTAGTCTCTGGGGCCAACGTCCTGACTTTC.

The rearrangement links TRBV6-5 to TRBJ2-7; the match to TRBD2 covers 9 bases. From germline, CDR1 is MNHEY and CDR2 SVGAGI. With 7 bases clipped from V and 2 bases from J, the junction kept 6 bases outside the gene matches. CDR3 length: 14 residues. The chain's CDR3 is CASKMASGTYEQYF. CDR3 sequence (DNA): TGTGCCAGCAAAATGGCTAGCGGGACCTACGAGCAGTACTTC.

The chain is built from TRBV27 and TRBJ2-4, with 9 positions matching TRBD2. The CDR3 loop spans 13 amino acids. Losses at the gene ends were 5 bases for V and 7 bases for J; bases not matched to a gene: 3. Germline V CDR1 and CDR2: MNHEY, SMNVEV (reference sequence). The CDR3 protein is CASSPSGGNIQYF. In DNA form, the CDR3 reads TGTGCCAGCAGTCCGAGCGGGGGGAACATTCAGTACTTC.

The chain recombines TRBV19 with TRBJ2-7, with 13 bases matching TRBD2. The CDR3 is 19 residues long. J lost 2 bases, V lost 3 bases, and 13 bases had no gene match. Germline assignment: CDR1 LNHDA and CDR2 SQIVND (reference sequence). CDR3 in amino acids: CASSIGAHRGLAGTYEQYF. The CDR3 DNA reads TGTGCCAGTAGTATCGGGGCCCACAGGGGACTAGCGGGGACCTACGAGCAGTACTTC. Based on the CDR3 plus reference TRBV19 and TRBJ2-7, the full variable domain is DGGITQSPKYLFRKEGQNVTLSCEQNLNHDAMYWYRQDPGQGLRLIYYSQIVNDFQKGDIAEGYSVSREKKESFPLTVTSAQKNPTAFYLCASSIGAHRGLAGTYEQYFGPGTRLTVT.

The chain employs TRBV27 and TRBJ2-7; weak D call: TRBD2 (6 bases). CDR1 is MNHEY, CDR2 SMNVEV, per germline (reference sequence). The V gene lost 0 bases and the J gene lost 4 bases, with 7 bases spanning the gap. The CDR3 has 13 residues. The DNA for the CDR3 is TGTGCCAGCAGTTTATCGGCGGGATACGAGCAGTACTTC. Translating gives CASSLSAGYEQYF.

The V and J genes are TRBV11-2 and TRBJ2-3; 9 nucleotides align to TRBD2. The V gene's germline CDR1 is SGHAT and CDR2 FQNNGV. With V trimmed by 5 bases and J by 4 bases, 4 bases remained unmatched. The CDR3 loop spans 14 amino acids. CDR3 residues: CASSLSGGPDTQYF. DNA of the CDR3: TGTGCCAGCAGCCTTAGCGGGGGACCAGATACGCAGTATTTT. The full variable domain, completed using reference TRBV11-2 and TRBJ2-3, is EAGVAQSPRYKIIEKRQSVAFWCNPISGHATLYWYQQILGQGPKLLIQFQNNGVVDDSQLPKDRFSAERLKGVDSTLKIQPAKLEDSAVYLCASSLSGGPDTQYFGPGTRLTVL.

The sample holds a few counts of this clone. J is TRBJ1-5 and V is TRBV9; the match to TRBD1 covers 9 bases. This CDR3 has 15 amino acids. Germline-derived CDR1 and CDR2 are SGDLS and YYNGEE. The ends lost 0 bases at V and 4 bases at J; junction bases unmatched: 2. CDR3 nucleotide sequence: TGTGCCAGCAGCGTAGGGGGGACAGGGAATCAGCCCCAGCATTTT. This translates into CASSVGGTGNQPQHF.

The CDR3: CASKSGTDNEQFF. In nucleotides, the CDR3 is TGTGCCAGCAAATCCGGGACAGACAATGAGCAGTTCTTC. V and J are TRBV27 and TRBJ2-1; the match to TRBD1 covers 7 bases. With 7 bases clipped from V and 5 bases from J, the junction kept 5 bases outside the gene matches. The CDR3 runs to 13 residues. Germline CDR1 reads MNHEY; CDR2 reads SMNVEV (reference sequence).

J is TRBJ1-1 and V is TRBV6-6; the D is unclear. From germline, CDR1 is MNHNY and CDR2 SVGAGI (reference sequence). V lost 0 bases to trimming and J lost 5 bases, with 7 bases between them. This CDR3 region has 13 residues. CDR3 sequence reads: CASSYSFSTEAFF. The CDR3 DNA reads as TGTGCCAGCAGTTACTCTTTTTCGACTGAAGCTTTCTTT.

The chain couples TRBV5-1 to TRBJ2-1, with a weak D call TRBD2 (5 bases). CDR3 length: 14 residues. The ends were cut back, 0 bases at V and 6 bases at J, with 10 bases in the middle. Germline V gene sequence: CDR1 SGHRS, CDR2 YFSETQ. CDR3 coding DNA: TGCGCCAGCAGCTTGGCACTAGTGGTCAATGAGCAGTTCTTC. Translating it yields CASSLALVVNEQFF. Supplemented by reference TRBV5-1 and TRBJ2-1, the full variable domain reads KAGVTQTPRYLIKTRGQQVTLSCSPISGHRSVSWYQQTPGQGLQFLFEYFSETQRNKGNFPGRFSGRQFSNSRSEMNVSTLELGDSALYLCASSLALVVNEQFFGPGTRLTVL.

The rearrangement links TRBV7-8 to TRBJ2-2, with TRBD2 identical over 7 bases. This CDR3 contains 15 residues. J was trimmed by 2 bases and V by 6 bases; bases with no gene match: 6. Germline V CDR1 and CDR2: SGHVS, FQNEAQ. CDR3 amino acids: CASRLSGINTGELFF. The CDR3 nucleotides read TGTGCCAGCAGGTTAAGCGGGATAAACACCGGGGAGCTGTTTTTT.

This chain joins TRBV30 and TRBJ2-7, with 7 bases lining up with TRBD2. With V trimmed by 3 bases and J by 4 bases, 12 bases remained unmatched. The CDR3 spans 15 residues. CDR1 and CDR2 (germline): GTSNPN, SVGIG (reference sequence). The CDR3 nucleotides read TGTGCCTGGAGGGGAGGGGCGATAAATAGGTACGAGCAGTACTTC. The encoded protein is CAWRGGAINRYEQYF. Full variable domain (missing parts from reference TRBV30 and TRBJ2-7): SQTIHQWPATLVQPVGSPLSLECTVEGTSNPNLYWYRQAAGRGLQLLFYSVGIGQISSEVPQNLSASRPQDRQFILSSKKLLLSDSGFYLCAWRGGAINRYEQYFGPGTRLTVT.

The gene calls are TRBV27 and TRBJ2-1; 7 bases match TRBD1. The germline V gene encodes CDR1 MNHEY and CDR2 SMNVEV (reference sequence). This CDR3 comprises 17 residues. V lost 5 bases and J lost 1; bases outside the gene matches: 11. In DNA form, the CDR3 reads TGTGCCAGCAGTCCCCTGACAGGGTTCGGGTCCTACAATGAGCAGTTCTTC. Translating it yields CASSPLTGFGSYNEQFF.

The chain couples TRBV21-1 to TRBJ1-1; no DNA check was done on the table's D call, TRBD1. TRBV21-1 is annotated as a pseudogene. This CDR3 is 14 amino acids long. This CDR3 is CASSPTGMNTEAFF. The DNA for the CDR3 is TGTGCCAGCAGCCCTACAGGTATGAACACTGAAGCTTTCTTT.

V and J are TRBV19 and TRBJ2-5; 10 positions agree with TRBD1. Germline V gene sequence: CDR1 LNHDA, CDR2 SQIVND (reference sequence). V was pared by 7 bases and J by 3 bases, with 2 bases of the junction left unmatched. CDR3 length: 13 amino acids. The CDR3 DNA follows: TGTGCCAGTAAGGGGACAGGGGAAGAGACCCAGTACTTC. This translates into CASKGTGEETQYF. The full variable domain, completed using reference TRBV19 and TRBJ2-5, is DGGITQSPKYLFRKEGQNVTLSCEQNLNHDAMYWYRQDPGQGLRLIYYSQIVNDFQKGDIAEGYSVSREKKESFPLTVTSAQKNPTAFYLCASKGTGEETQYFGPGTRLLVL.

This clone was found a few times. This chain uses TRBV7-9 with TRBJ2-7, with 14 bases lining up with TRBD2. Germline V gives CDR1 SEHNR, CDR2 FQNEAQ (reference sequence). The V and J ends lost 5 bases and 7 bases, in that order; junction bases with no gene match: 4. This CDR3 has 14 residues. The CDR3 protein is CASSGTSGSLEQYF. The DNA for the CDR3 is TGTGCCAGCAGCGGGACTAGCGGGAGTCTTGAGCAGTACTTC.

This rearrangement joins TRBV3-1 (or the pseudogene TRBV3-2) to TRBJ1-1, with D hard to call. CDR3 length: 16 amino acids. Trimming left V 1 base short and J 3 bases short, with 15 bases between. CDR1 is LGHDT and CDR2 is YNNKEL in the germline V gene (reference sequence). The CDR3 coding sequence is TGTGCCAGCAGCCAAGGGGGAGTTGGCGTTGACACTGAAGCTTTCTTT. Translation gives CASSQGGVGVDTEAFF.